The rows below give T cell receptor beta chains drawn from one sample of a study of blood T cell repertoires in COVID-19. Sequencing was performed with immunoSEQ multiplex PCR; in TCRdb, only in-frame clones are kept and a portion is missing. Among hundreds of thousands of clones listed, around 87% were seen once. The sample consisted of PBMCs or T cells enriched from blood (not recorded which). These receptors originate from a man aged 35-49 years in a cohort exposed to, infected with or recovered from COVID-19 (not recorded which). Each CDR3 is given with its conserved first and last residue. The D gene is left open where the match is weak. The listing skips clone size in some rows; elsewhere it reads once, few, many or a size class.

abundance: .; v_gene: TRBV7-3; j_gene: TRBJ2-5; d_gene: TRBD1; CDR3nt: TGTGCCAGCAGCAAGGGGACAGGGTTAACCCAAGAGACCCAGTACTTC; CDR3aa: CASSKGTGLTQETQYF
abundance: .; v_gene: TRBV10-3; j_gene: TRBJ2-5; d_gene: .; CDR3nt: TGTGCCATCAGTGAGTCGGGCAAAGAGACCCAGTACTTC; CDR3aa: CAISESGKETQYF
abundance: .; v_gene: TRBV11-2; j_gene: TRBJ1-2; d_gene: .; CDR3nt: TGTGCCAGCAGCCCCGATATCGGGGGTTGGTATGGCTACACCTTC; CDR3aa: CASSPDIGGWYGYTF
abundance: few; v_gene: TRBV18; j_gene: TRBJ2-1; d_gene: .; CDR3nt: TGTGCCAGCTCACCACCGCTTAGCTACAATGAGCAGTTCTTC; CDR3aa: CASSPPLSYNEQFF
abundance: .; v_gene: TRBV27; j_gene: TRBJ1-1; d_gene: .; CDR3nt: TGTGCCAGCAGTCTGGGACACCTCGGTCGCACTGAAGCTTTCTTT; CDR3aa: CASSLGHLGRTEAFF
abundance: few; v_gene: TRBV5-1; j_gene: TRBJ1-3; d_gene: .; CDR3nt: TGCGCCAGCAGCTTAGACAGCTCTGGAAACACCATATATTTT; CDR3aa: CASSLDSSGNTIYF
abundance: .; v_gene: TRBV10-1; j_gene: TRBJ1-5; d_gene: .; CDR3nt: TGCGCCAGCAGTACCGGGACACGGGAACAGCCCCAGCATTTT; CDR3aa: CASSTGTREQPQHF
abundance: .; v_gene: TRBV28; j_gene: TRBJ2-3; d_gene: .; CDR3nt: TGTGCCAGCAGTACAAGACCGAGGGATACGCAGTATTTT; CDR3aa: CASSTRPRDTQYF
abundance: few; v_gene: TRBV28; j_gene: TRBJ1-5; d_gene: TRBD1; CDR3nt: TGTGCCAGCAGATTACCCTCAGGGGGCCGGCAGCCCCAGCATTTT; CDR3aa: CASRLPSGGRQPQHF
abundance: .; v_gene: TRBV28; j_gene: TRBJ1-1; d_gene: .; CDR3nt: TGTGCCAGCAGTGCCGCGGGGTTACAGAGGGACACTGAAGCTTTCTTT; CDR3aa: CASSAAGLQRDTEAFF
abundance: .; v_gene: TRBV27; j_gene: TRBJ1-1; d_gene: .; CDR3nt: TGTGCCAGCAGTTTCCACAATCGGAACACTGAAGCTTTCTTT; CDR3aa: CASSFHNRNTEAFF
abundance: .; v_gene: TRBV7-8; j_gene: TRBJ1-1; d_gene: .; CDR3nt: TGTGCCAGCAGAAGACAGATGAACACTGAAGCTTTCTTT; CDR3aa: CASRRQMNTEAFF
abundance: .; v_gene: TRBV28; j_gene: TRBJ2-6; d_gene: TRBD2; CDR3nt: TGTGCCAGCAAGGTGAGCGGGATCCCCTCTGGGGCCAACGTCCTGACTTTC; CDR3aa: CASKVSGIPSGANVLTF
abundance: .; v_gene: TRBV2; j_gene: TRBJ2-5; d_gene: TRBD2; CDR3nt: TGTGCCAGCAGGGGAGGGGCAGAGACCCAGTACTTC; CDR3aa: CASRGGAETQYF
abundance: .; v_gene: TRBV28; j_gene: TRBJ1-2; d_gene: .; CDR3nt: TGTGCCAGCAGTTTTTCAGGCAGGAACTATGGCTACACCTTC; CDR3aa: CASSFSGRNYGYTF
abundance: .; v_gene: TRBV6-6; j_gene: TRBJ1-2; d_gene: TRBD1; CDR3nt: TGTGCCAGCTCCGGGACAGCTAACTATGGCTACACCTTC; CDR3aa: CASSGTANYGYTF
abundance: .; v_gene: TRBV5-1; j_gene: TRBJ1-5; d_gene: .; CDR3nt: TGCGCCAGCAGCTTCGGGGACAACAATCAGCCCCAGCATTTT; CDR3aa: CASSFGDNNQPQHF
abundance: .; v_gene: TRBV10-2; j_gene: TRBJ1-4; d_gene: .; CDR3nt: TGCGCCAGCAGTGCTTCAGGGCCTAATGAAAAACTGTTTTTT; CDR3aa: CASSASGPNEKLFF